This entry describes one T cell receptor (beta chain). Profiling relied on immunoSEQ multiplex PCR, and the TCRdb table lists in-frame clones only, not all of them. The sample contains roughly 240,000 clones, 88% of which appear only once. Treatment indicated: some 20 received Ad26.COV2.S at low or high dose, single or two shots; several received placebo; per-sample allocation not given. All samples were drawn on day 63, counting from the first vaccine or placebo injection. This entry belongs to a study of Ad26.COV2.S vaccination and SARS-CoV-2 variants. This CDR3 spans 15 amino acids. Germline values: CDR1 SGHTA, CDR2 FQGNSA. Trimming cost V 4 bases and J 0 bases, with 11 bases left between them.

Source: peripheral blood, taken in a trial of Ad26.COV2.S vaccine versus placebo. The chain joins TRBV7-2 to TRBJ2-3; TRBD2 is a possible D gene (6 bases). The sequence was obtained from a person aged 18-65 years who received the Ad26.COV2.S COVID-19 vaccine or a placebo. Written as DNA, the CDR3 is TGTGCCAGCAGCTCCCTAGCGTCTAGCACAGATACGCAGTATTTT. Amino acids: CASSSLASSTDTQYF. Filled out from reference TRBV7-2 and TRBJ2-3, the complete variable domain reads GAGVSQSPSNKVTEKGKDVELRCDPISGHTALYWYRQSLGQGLEFLIYFQGNSAPDKSGLPSDRFSAERTGGSVSTLTIQRTQQEDSAVYLCASSSLASSTDTQYFGPGTRLTVL.